This entry features one T cell receptor (beta chain) sequence. Which antigen it targets is not known. Per-base qualities were not stored, and no clone one base away is much larger. Preparation of the library involved the immunoSEQ multiplex PCR assay. In the source study's methods: A statistical classification framework was built to diagnose cytomegalovirus status from the catalog of TCR beta chain sequences. The immuneACCESS repertoire file appears here via TCRdb, limited to in-frame rearrangements. These files lack a portion of the clones; in checked studies, under half of the deficit traces to unresolved V genes, and the cause of the others is not known. V, J and clone size derive from that table, while D and trimming were established from the DNA sequence. This sample comprises fewer than 150,000 clones, roughly 90% of them detected only once. About 1.5% of the sample lies in the top ten. The donors were included in the validation cohort of around 120 subjects, a group kept apart from the roughly 700-subject first cohort.

This specimen belongs to a study of cytomegalovirus exposure and HLA in healthy donors (dated by TCRdb to 2017 to 2019). Turning to the overall study: According to a later analysis, one platform produced both the 110 or so validation repertoires and the 666 repertoires of the first cohort. To predict cytomegalovirus infection status, the study brought together high-throughput TCR immunosequencing, statistical association of individual TCRs with disease status, and machine learning. The study was designed to test whether signatures of past pathogen exposure could be identified by cataloging public T cell receptors. In addition to the first cohort of 650 to 800 subjects, a separate validation cohort of 130 or so different subjects was used.

The germline V end is reduced by 5 bases and the J end by 5 bases; junction bases left unmatched: 8. CDR1 and CDR2 are drawn from the germline V gene: SGHVS, FNYEAQ. The CDR3 runs 16 amino acids, cysteine and phenylalanine included. Just CDR3 DNA is preserved here, 48 bases in frame from base 1. Overall study results and their limits: The classifier was reported to diagnose cytomegalovirus status with high specificity and sensitivity in both the original cohort and the validation cohort. According to the authors, the approach could potentially be generalized to other disease states and immunological phenotypes. A few of the identified cytomegalovirus-associated TCR beta chains were confirmed in vitro to be specific for cytomegalovirus antigens. A total of 150 to 200 TCR beta chains were listed by the study as associated with cytomegalovirus. The validation cohort had no HLA typing available for a later analysis, so co-occurrence within that cohort was assessed over all 120 or so repertoires. Most TCR sequences were seen in very few donors, while some public TCRs were found in many individuals. Subsequent analysis determined that TCRs grouped into clusters in the first cohort also showed a tendency toward co-occurrence across the roughly 110 validation repertoires, and 94% of cluster scores exceeded 0.

The specimen sequenced was PBMCs. This receptor was obtained from a man aged 25 to 40 in good health and CMV-seronegative. This receptor chain uses TRBV7-6 and TRBJ1-5; 11 of the junction bases match TRBD1. The nucleotide sequence is TGTGCCAGCAGCCCTCGCAGGGACAGGGGGGATCAGCCCCAGCATTTT. Its translation is CASSPRRDRGDQPQHF.